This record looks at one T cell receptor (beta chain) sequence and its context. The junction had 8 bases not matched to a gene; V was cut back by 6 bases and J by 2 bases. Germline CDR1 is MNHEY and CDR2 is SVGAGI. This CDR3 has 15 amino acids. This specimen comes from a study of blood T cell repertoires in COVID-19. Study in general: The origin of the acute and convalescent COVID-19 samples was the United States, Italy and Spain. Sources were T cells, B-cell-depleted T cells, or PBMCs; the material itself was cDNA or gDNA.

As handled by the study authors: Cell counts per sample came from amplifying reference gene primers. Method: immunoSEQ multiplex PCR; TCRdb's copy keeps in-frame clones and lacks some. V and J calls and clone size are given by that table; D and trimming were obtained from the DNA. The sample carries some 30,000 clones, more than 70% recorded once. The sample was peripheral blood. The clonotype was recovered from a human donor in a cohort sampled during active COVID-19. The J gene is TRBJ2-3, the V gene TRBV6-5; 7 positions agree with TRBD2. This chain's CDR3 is CASSSRGGHTDTQYF. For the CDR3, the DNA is TGTGCCAGCAGCTCACGGGGAGGGCACACAGATACGCAGTATTTT.